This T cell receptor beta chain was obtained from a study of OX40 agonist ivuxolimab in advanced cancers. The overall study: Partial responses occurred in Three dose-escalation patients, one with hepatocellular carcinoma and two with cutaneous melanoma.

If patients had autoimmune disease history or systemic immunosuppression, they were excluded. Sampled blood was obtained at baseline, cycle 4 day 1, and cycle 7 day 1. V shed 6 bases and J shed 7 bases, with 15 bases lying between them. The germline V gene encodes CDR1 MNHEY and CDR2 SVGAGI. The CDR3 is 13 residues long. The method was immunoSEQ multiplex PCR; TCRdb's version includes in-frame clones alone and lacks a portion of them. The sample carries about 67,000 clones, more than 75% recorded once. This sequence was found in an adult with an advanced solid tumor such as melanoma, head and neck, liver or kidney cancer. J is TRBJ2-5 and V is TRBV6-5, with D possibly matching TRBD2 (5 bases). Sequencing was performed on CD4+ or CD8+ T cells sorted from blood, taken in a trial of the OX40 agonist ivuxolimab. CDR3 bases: TGTGCCAGCAGCCCCGGGCCCGCGGGGACCCAGTACTTC. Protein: CASSPGPAGTQYF.